The 2 T cell receptor beta chains below come from one sample, sequenced in a study of blood T cell repertoires in COVID-19. Some clones are missing from TCRdb's copy, which holds only in-frame ones; the method was immunoSEQ multiplex PCR. The table has approximately 350,000 clones, over 70% seen once. Material: peripheral blood. These receptors were taken from a woman between 45 and 65 years old with COVID-19, enrolled during active disease.

This clone was detected only once. The J gene is TRBJ2-5, the V gene TRBV5-1, with D unresolved. V was clipped by 5 bases and J by 1 base, with 12 bases between them. CDR1 is SGHRS, CDR2 YFSETQ, per germline. The CDR3 totals 14 residues. In DNA form, the CDR3 reads TGCGCCAGCAGAAGTAGGAGTGCCCAAGAGACCCAGTACTTC. It encodes CASRSRSAQETQYF. Full variable domain (remainder filled in from reference TRBV5-1 and TRBJ2-5): KAGVTQTPRYLIKTRGQQVTLSCSPISGHRSVSWYQQTPGQGLQFLFEYFSETQRNKGNFPGRFSGRQFSNSRSEMNVSTLELGDSALYLCASRSRSAQETQYFGPGTRLLVL.

The V gene is TRBV11-3, the J gene TRBJ2-7, with D perhaps TRBD2 (6 bases). This CDR3 region has 12 residues. Trimming cost V 5 bases and J 3 bases, with 8 bases left between them. Germline CDR1 and CDR2: SGHNT and YENEEA. The CDR3 DNA reads as TGTGCCAGCAGCCGGAGGGGCTACGAGCAGTACTTC. This sequence encodes CASSRRGYEQYF.